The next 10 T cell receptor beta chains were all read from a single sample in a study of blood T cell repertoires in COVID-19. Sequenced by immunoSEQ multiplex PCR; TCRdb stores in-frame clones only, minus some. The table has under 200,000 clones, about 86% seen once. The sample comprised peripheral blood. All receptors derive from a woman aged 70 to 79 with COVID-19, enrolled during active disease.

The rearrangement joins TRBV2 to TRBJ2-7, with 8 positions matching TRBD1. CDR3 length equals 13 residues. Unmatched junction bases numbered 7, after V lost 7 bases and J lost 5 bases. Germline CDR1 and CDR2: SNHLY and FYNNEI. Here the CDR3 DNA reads TGTGCCAGCACTGGGTCAGGGGGCGACGAGCAGTACTTC. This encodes CASTGSGGDEQYF.

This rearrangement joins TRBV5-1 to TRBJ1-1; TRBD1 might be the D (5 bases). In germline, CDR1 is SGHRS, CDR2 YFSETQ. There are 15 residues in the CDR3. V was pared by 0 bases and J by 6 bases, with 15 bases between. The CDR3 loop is CASSLAGTGGAEAFF. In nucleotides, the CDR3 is TGCGCCAGCAGCTTGGCCGGTACAGGCGGGGCTGAAGCTTTCTTT.

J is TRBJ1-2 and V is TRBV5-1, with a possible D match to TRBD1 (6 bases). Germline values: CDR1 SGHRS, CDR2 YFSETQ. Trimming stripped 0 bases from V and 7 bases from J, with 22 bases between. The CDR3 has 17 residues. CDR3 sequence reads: CASSLGVLASGELGYTF. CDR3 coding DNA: TGCGCCAGCAGCTTGGGGGTTCTGGCGTCAGGGGAGCTTGGCTACACCTTC.

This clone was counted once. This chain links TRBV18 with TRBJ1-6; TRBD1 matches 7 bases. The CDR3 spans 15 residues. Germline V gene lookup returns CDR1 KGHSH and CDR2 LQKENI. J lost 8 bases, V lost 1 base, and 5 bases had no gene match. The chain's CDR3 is CASSPLTGEDSPLHF. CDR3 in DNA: TGTGCCAGCTCACCACTTACAGGGGAGGATTCACCCCTCCACTTT.

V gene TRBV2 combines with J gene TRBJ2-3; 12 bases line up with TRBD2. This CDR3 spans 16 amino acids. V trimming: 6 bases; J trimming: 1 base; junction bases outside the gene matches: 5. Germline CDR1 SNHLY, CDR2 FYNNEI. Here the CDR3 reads CASRPSGGAGTDTQYF. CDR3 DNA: TGTGCCAGCAGGCCTAGCGGGGGGGCGGGCACAGATACGCAGTATTTT. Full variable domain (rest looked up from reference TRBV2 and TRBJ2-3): EPEVTQTPSHQVTQMGQEVILRCVPISNHLYFYWYRQILGQKVEFLVSFYNNEISEKSEIFDDQFSVERPDGSNFTLKIRSTKLEDSAMYFCASRPSGGAGTDTQYFGPGTRLTVL.

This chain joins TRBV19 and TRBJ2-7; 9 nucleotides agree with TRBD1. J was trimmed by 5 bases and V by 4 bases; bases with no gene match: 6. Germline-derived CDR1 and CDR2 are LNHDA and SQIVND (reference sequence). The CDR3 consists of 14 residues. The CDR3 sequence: CASSKDRGKNEQYF. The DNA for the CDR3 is TGTGCCAGTAGTAAGGACAGGGGCAAGAACGAGCAGTACTTC.

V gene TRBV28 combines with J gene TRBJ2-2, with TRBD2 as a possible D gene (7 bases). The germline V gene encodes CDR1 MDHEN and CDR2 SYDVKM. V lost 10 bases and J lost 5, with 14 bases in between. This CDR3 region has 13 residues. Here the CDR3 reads CATFRGATGELFF. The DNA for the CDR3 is TGTGCCACCTTTCGGGGGGCGACCGGGGAGCTGTTTTTT.

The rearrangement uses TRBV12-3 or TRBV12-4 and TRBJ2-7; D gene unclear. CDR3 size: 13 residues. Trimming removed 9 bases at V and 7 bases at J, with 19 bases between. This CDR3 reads CASGSLRLGEQYF. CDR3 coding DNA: TGTGCCAGTGGAAGCCTGAGACTCGGGGAGCAGTACTTC.

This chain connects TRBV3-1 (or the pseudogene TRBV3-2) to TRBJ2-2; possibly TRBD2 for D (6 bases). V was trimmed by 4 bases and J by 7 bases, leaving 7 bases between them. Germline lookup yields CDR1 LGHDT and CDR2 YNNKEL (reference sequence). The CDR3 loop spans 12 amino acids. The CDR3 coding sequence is TGTGCCAGCAGCCGGGAGGTCGGGGAGCTGTTTTTT. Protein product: CASSREVGELFF.

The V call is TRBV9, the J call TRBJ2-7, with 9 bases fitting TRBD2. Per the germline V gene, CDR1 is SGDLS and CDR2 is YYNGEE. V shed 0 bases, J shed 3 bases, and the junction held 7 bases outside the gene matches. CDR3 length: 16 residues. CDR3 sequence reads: CASSVGVAGVLYEQYF. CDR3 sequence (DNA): TGTGCCAGCAGCGTAGGGGTAGCGGGGGTACTCTACGAGCAGTACTTC.